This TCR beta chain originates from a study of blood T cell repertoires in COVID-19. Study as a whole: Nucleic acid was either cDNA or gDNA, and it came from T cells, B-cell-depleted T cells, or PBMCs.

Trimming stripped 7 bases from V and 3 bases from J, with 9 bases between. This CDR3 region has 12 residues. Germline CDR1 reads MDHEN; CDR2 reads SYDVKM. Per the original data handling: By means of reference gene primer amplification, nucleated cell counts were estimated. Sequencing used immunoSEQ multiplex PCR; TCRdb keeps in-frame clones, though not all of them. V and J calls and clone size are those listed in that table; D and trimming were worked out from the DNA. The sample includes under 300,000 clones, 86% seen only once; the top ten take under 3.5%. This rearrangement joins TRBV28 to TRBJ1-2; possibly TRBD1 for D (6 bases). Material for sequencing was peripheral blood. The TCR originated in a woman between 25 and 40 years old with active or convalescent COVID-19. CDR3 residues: CASTPGDYGYTF. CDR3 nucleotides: TGTGCCAGCACACCAGGGGACTATGGCTACACCTTC.